This T cell receptor beta chain comes out of a study of T cell repertoires in cytomegalovirus infection (dated by TCRdb to the late 2010s). Regarding the research as a whole: Donor HLA type was relevant to the analysis, because carriage of CMV infection together with the matching HLA type was indicated by public TCR beta signatures. Broad study findings and their caveats: In the ex vivo response, HLA-C-restricted CMV-specific TCR beta clonotypes were dominant, and in two of eight donors the single most frequent clonotype came from this HLA-C-restricted group. Cumulative frequency of public TCR beta family members discriminated carriers of CMV infection plus the relevant HLA type in this cohort and an independent roughly 350-donor cohort.

This clonotype was detected a few times. Its antigen target is currently unknown. No base-level quality is on record; no much larger clone is a single base apart. The sequencing machine was an Illumina HiSeq 1500. Starting from the raw public reads, TCRdb applied fastp trimming at Q25, assembled clones with MiXCR and retained in-frame beta chains. Rows with a matching CDR3 protein are joined into one entry that keeps the most common DNA and genes. Recorded for this sample are about 100,000 distinct CDR3 sequences; more than 15% of them occurred a single time. Clones ranked in the top ten supply around 8.5% of the sample. The CDR3 numbers 16 residues from cysteine through phenylalanine. CDR3 DNA only is kept here, 48 bases in frame from base 1. V is reduced by 0 bases and J by 6 bases, leaving a spacing of 14 bases between them. Sequences SGHTA (CDR1) and FQGNSA (CDR2) are obtained from the germline V gene.

Sequencing was performed on PBMCs. The TCR comes from a human donor in good health (CMV status not recorded). Some clones in this sample may be carry-over from other donors' samples. In this chain, TRBV7-2 is recombined with TRBJ2-2; TRBD2 is a weak D gene call, 5 bases matching. The CDR3 corresponds to CASSLAADLSAGELFF. At the DNA level, the sequence is TGTGCCAGCAGCTTAGCCGCGGACTTATCTGCCGGGGAGCTGTTTTTT.